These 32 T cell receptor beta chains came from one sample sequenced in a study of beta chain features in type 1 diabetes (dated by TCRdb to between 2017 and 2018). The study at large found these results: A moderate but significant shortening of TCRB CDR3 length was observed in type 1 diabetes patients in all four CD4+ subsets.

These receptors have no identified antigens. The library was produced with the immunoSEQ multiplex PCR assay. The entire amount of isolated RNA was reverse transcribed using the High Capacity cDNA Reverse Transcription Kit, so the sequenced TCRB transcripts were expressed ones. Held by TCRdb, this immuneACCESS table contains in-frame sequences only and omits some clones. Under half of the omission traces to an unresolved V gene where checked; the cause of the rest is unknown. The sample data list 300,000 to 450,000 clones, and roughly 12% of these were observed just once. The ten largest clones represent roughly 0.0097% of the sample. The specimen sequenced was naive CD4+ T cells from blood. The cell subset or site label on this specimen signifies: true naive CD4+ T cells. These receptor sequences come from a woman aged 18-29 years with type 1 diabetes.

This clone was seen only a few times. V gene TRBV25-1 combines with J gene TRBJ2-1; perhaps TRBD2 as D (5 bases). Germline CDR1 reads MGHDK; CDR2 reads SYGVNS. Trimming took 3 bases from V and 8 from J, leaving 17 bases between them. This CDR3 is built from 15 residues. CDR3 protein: CASSDKGLGLDEQFF. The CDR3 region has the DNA TGTGCCAGCAGTGATAAAGGACTGGGGTTGGATGAGCAGTTCTTC.

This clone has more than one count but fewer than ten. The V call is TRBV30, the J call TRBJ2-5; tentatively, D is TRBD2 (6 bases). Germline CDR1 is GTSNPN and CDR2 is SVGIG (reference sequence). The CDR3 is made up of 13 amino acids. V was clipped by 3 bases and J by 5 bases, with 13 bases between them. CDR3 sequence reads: CAWSDGRLETQYF. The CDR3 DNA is TGTGCCTGGAGCGACGGGAGATTGGAGACCCAGTACTTC. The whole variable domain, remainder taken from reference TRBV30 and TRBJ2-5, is SQTIHQWPATLVQPVGSPLSLECTVEGTSNPNLYWYRQAAGRGLQLLFYSVGIGQISSEVPQNLSASRPQDRQFILSSKKLLLSDSGFYLCAWSDGRLETQYFGPGTRLLVL.

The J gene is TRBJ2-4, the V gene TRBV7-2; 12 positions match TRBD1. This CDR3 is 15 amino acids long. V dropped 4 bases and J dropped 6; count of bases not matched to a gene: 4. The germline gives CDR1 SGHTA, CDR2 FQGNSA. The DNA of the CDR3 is TGTGCCAGCAGCTCCCCGGGACAGGGGGCAAACATTCAGTACTTC. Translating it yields CASSSPGQGANIQYF.

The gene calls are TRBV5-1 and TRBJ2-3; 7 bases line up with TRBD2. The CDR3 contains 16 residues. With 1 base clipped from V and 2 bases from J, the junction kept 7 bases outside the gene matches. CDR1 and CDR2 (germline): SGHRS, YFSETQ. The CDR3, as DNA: TGCGCCAGCAGCTTGTCGGTAGCGGGTCCCACAGATACGCAGTATTTT. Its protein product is CASSLSVAGPTDTQYF.

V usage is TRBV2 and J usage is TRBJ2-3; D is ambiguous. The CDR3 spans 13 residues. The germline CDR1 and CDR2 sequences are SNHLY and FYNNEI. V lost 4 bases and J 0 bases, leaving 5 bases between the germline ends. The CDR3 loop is CASSASSTDTQYF. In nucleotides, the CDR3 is TGTGCCAGCAGTGCGTCTAGCACAGATACGCAGTATTTT.

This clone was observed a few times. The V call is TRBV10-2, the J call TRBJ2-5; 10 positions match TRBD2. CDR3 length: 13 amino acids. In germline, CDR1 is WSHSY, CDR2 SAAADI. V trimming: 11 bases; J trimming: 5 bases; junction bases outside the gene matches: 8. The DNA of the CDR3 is TGCGCCGGCGCGACTAGCGGGCGGGAGACCCAGTACTTC. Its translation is CAGATSGRETQYF.

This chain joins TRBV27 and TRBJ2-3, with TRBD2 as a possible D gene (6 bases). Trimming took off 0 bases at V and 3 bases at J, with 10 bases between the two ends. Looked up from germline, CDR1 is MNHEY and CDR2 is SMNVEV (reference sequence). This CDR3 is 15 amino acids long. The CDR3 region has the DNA TGTGCCAGCAGTTTATCAACGGGAGCAACAGATACGCAGTATTTT. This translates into CASSLSTGATDTQYF.

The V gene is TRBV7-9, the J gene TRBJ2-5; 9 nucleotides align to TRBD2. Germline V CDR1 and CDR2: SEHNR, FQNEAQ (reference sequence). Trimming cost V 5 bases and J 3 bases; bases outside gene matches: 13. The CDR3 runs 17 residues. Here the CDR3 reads CASSPGGAAGGKETQYF. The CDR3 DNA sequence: TGTGCCAGCAGCCCTGGAGGGGCAGCGGGAGGAAAAGAGACCCAGTACTTC.

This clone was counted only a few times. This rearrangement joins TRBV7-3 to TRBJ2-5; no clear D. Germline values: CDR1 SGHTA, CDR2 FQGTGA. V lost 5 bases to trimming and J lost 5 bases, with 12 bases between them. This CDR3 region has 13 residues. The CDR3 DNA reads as TGTGCCAGCAGCCCTTCTTTGGAGGAGACCCAGTACTTC. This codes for CASSPSLEETQYF.

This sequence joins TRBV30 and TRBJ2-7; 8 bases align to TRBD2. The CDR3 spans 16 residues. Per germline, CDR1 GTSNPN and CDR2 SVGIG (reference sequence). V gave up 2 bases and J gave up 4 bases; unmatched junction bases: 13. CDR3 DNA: TGTGCCTGGAGTCCCTCTTTAGCGGGACCGCCTTACGAGCAGTACTTC. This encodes CAWSPSLAGPPYEQYF.

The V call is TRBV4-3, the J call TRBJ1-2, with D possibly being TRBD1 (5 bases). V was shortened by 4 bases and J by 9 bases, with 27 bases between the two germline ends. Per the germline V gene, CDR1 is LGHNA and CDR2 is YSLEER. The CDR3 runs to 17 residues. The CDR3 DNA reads TGCGCCAGCAGCCCCCAAGGTGGCACAGGCGATATTGCGAGCTACACCTTC. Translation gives CASSPQGGTGDIASYTF.

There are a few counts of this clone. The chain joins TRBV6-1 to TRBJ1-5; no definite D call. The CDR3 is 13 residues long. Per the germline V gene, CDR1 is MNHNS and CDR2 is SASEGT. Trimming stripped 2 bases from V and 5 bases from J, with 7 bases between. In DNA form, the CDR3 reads TGTGCCAGCAGTGAACACTTGGATCAGCCCCAGCATTTT. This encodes CASSEHLDQPQHF.

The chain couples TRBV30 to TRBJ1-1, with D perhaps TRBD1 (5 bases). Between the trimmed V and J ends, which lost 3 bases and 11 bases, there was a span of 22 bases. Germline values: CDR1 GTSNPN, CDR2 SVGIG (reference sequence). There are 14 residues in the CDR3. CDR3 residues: CAWSPAHQARVAFF. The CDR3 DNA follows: TGTGCCTGGAGCCCAGCCCACCAAGCCAGGGTCGCTTTCTTT.

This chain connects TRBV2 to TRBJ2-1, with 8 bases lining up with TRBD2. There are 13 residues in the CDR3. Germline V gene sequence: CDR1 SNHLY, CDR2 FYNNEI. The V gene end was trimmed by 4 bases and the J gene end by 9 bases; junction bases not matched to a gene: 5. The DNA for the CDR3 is TGTGCCAGCAGTGCCTTAGCGGGACTTGAGCAGTTCTTC. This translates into CASSALAGLEQFF.

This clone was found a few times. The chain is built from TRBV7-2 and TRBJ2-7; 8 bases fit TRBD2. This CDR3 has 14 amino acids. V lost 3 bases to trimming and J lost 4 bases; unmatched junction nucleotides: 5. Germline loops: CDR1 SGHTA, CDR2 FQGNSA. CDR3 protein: CASSLITGGYEQYF. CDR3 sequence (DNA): TGTGCCAGCAGCTTGATAACGGGAGGGTACGAGCAGTACTTC.

CDR3 protein: CASSSTPPSGGAGTQYF. In DNA form, the CDR3 reads TGTGCCAGCAGCTCAACCCCCCCTAGCGGGGGGGCGGGTACGCAGTATTTT. This sequence joins TRBV5-4 and TRBJ2-3; 12 positions match TRBD2. Unmatched junction bases numbered 13, after V lost 3 bases and J lost 8 bases. Germline loops: CDR1 SGHNT, CDR2 YYREEE (reference sequence). The CDR3 extends over 17 amino acids.

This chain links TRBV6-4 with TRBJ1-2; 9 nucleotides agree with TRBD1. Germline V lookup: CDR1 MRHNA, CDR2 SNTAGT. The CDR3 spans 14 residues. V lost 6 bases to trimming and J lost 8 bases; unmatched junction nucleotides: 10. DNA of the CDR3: TGTGCCAGCAGGATCGGACAGGGGATTGGGGGCTACACCTTC. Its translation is CASRIGQGIGGYTF.

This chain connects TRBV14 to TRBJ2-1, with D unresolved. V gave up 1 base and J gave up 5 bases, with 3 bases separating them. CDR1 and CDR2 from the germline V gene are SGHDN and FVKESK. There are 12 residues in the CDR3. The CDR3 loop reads CASSQANNEQFF. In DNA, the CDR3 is TGTGCCAGCAGCCAAGCTAACAATGAGCAGTTCTTC.

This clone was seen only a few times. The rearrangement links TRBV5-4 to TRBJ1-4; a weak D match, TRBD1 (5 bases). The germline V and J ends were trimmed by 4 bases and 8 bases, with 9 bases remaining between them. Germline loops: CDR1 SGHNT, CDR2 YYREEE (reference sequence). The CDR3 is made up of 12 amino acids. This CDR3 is CASSQGVEKLFF. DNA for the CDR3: TGTGCCAGCAGCCAAGGGGTGGAAAAACTGTTTTTT.

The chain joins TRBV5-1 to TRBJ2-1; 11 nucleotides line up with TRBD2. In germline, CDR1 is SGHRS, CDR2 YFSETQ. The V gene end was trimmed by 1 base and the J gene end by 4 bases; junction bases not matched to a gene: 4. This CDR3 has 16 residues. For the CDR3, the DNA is TGCGCCAGCAGCTTGACTAGCGGGGGCCTATACAATGAGCAGTTCTTC. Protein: CASSLTSGGLYNEQFF.

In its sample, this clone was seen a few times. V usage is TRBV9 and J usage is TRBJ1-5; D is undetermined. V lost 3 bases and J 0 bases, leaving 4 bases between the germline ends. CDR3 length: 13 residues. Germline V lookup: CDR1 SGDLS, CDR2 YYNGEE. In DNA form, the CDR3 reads TGTGCCAGCAGCGGTAATAGCAATCAGCCCCAGCATTTT. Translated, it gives CASSGNSNQPQHF.

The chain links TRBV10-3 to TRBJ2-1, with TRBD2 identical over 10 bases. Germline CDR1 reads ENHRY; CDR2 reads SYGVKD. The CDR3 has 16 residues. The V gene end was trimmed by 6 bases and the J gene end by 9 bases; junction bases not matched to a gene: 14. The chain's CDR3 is CAISNEASGRESEQFF. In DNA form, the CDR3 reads TGTGCCATCAGCAACGAGGCCAGCGGGAGGGAGTCTGAGCAGTTCTTC.

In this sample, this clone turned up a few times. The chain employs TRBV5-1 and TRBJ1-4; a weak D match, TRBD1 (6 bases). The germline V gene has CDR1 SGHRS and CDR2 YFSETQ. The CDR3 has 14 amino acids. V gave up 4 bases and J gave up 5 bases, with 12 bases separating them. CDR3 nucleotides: TGCGCCAGCAGCCCGGTACAGGGAAATGAAAAACTGTTTTTT. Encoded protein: CASSPVQGNEKLFF.

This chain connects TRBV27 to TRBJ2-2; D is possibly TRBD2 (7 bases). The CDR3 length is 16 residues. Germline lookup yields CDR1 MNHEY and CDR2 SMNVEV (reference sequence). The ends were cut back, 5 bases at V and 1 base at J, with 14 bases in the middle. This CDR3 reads CASSLRRGGNTGELFF. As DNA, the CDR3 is TGTGCCAGCAGTCTCCGGAGGGGGGGGAACACCGGGGAGCTGTTTTTT.

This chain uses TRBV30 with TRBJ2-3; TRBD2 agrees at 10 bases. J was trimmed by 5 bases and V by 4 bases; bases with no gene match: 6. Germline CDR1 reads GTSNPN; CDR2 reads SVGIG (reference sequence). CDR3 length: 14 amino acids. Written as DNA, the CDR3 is TGTGCCTGGAACCCAGCGGGAGGGGGAGATACGCAGTATTTT. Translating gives CAWNPAGGGDTQYF.

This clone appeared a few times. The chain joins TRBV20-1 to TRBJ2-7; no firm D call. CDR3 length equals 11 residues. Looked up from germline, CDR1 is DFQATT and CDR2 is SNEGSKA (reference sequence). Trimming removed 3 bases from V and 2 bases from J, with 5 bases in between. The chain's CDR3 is CSARTPYEQYF. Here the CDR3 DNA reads TGCAGTGCTAGGACACCCTACGAGCAGTACTTC.

The CDR3 loop reads CASSEEVSLYNEQFF. The CDR3 region has the DNA TGTGCCAGCAGTGAAGAGGTTAGCCTGTACAATGAGCAGTTCTTC. The V gene is TRBV2, the J gene TRBJ2-1; D is unclear. Trimming stripped 1 base from V and 4 bases from J, with 11 bases between. Germline V gene sequence: CDR1 SNHLY, CDR2 FYNNEI. The CDR3 is 15 amino acids.

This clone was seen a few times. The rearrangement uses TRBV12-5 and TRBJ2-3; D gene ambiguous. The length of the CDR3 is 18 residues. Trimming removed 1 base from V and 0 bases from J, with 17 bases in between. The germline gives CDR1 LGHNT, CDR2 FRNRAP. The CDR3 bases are TGTGCTAGTGGTTTGGATGGGTGGGCATCCAATAGCACAGATACGCAGTATTTT. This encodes CASGLDGWASNSTDTQYF.

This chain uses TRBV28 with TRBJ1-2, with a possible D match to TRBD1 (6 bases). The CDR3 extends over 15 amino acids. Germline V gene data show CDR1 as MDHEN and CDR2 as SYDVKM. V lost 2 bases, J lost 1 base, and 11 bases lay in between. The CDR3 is CASSLVYRDNYGYTF. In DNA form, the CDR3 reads TGTGCCAGCAGTTTAGTCTACAGGGATAACTATGGCTACACCTTC.

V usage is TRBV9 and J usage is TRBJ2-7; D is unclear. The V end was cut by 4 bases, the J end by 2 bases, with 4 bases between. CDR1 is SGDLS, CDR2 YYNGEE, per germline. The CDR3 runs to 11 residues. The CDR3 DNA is TGTGCCAGCAGCCCCACCTACGAGCAGTACTTC. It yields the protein CASSPTYEQYF.

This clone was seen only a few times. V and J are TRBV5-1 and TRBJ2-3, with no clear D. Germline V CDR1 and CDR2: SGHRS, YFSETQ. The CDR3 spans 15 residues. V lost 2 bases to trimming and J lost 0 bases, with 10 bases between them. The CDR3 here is CASSFGLLSTDTQYF. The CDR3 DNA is TGCGCCAGCAGCTTCGGGTTATTAAGCACAGATACGCAGTATTTT.

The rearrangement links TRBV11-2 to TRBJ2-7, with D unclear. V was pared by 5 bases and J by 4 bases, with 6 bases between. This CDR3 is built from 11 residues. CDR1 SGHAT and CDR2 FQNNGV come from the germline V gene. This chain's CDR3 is CASSPVYEQYF. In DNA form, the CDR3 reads TGTGCCAGCAGCCCCGTATACGAGCAGTACTTC.